This section outlines one TCR beta chain sequence together with its context. The CDR3 covers 16 residues. Germline V gene data show CDR1 as PRHDT and CDR2 as FYEKMQ (reference sequence). J was trimmed by 2 bases and V by 2 bases; bases with no gene match: 3. Naive CD8 cells, CD45RO-negative and positively selected for CCR7, excluded terminally differentiated effector memory CD45RA+ cells. These data belong to a study of shared clonotypes between healthy human individuals. Some clones are missing from TCRdb's copy, which holds only in-frame ones; the method was immunoSEQ multiplex PCR. The data hold over 2,000,000 clones, with about 93% observed a single time.

The V call is TRBV13, the J call TRBJ2-7; 13 bases are shared with TRBD2. This receptor was identified in a man aged 18 to 30 in good health. Some clones in this sample may be carry-over from other donors' samples. Sample: naive CD8+ T cells from PBMCs. The CDR3 loop is CASSLSGTSGTYEQYF. CDR3 DNA sequence: TGTGCCAGCAGCTTATCCGGGACTAGCGGGACCTACGAGCAGTACTTC.